Below, one T cell receptor beta chain is given with its context. These data come from a study of shared T cell receptors in the human thymus. TCRdb's table, derived via immunoSEQ multiplex PCR, lists solely in-frame clones and lacks some. The repertoire consists of around 730,000 clones, with 80% to 90% occurring once and the leading ten covering around 0.01%. After removal of 0 bases from V and 0 bases from J, the junction contained 8 bases not matched to a gene. Germline loops: CDR1 SQVTM, CDR2 ANQGSEA. The CDR3 contains 17 residues. These data also formed part of another study, on human thymus T cells.

This chain uses TRBV29-1 with TRBJ1-3; 7 nucleotides line up with TRBD1. The sequenced material came from thymocytes. The receptor comes from a girl under three years old with a congenital heart defect. The CDR3 region has the DNA TGCAGCGTTGAAGATCTTTTGGGACAGCGCTCTGGAAACACCATATATTTT. Its protein is CSVEDLLGQRSGNTIYF. The full variable domain, in which reference TRBV29-1 and TRBJ1-3 provide the parts outside the CDR3, is SAVISQKPSRDICQRGTSLTIQCQVDSQVTMMFWYRQQPGQSLTLIATANQGSEATYESGFVIDKFPISRPNLTFSTLTVSNMSPEDSSIYLCSVEDLLGQRSGNTIYFGEGSWLTVV.